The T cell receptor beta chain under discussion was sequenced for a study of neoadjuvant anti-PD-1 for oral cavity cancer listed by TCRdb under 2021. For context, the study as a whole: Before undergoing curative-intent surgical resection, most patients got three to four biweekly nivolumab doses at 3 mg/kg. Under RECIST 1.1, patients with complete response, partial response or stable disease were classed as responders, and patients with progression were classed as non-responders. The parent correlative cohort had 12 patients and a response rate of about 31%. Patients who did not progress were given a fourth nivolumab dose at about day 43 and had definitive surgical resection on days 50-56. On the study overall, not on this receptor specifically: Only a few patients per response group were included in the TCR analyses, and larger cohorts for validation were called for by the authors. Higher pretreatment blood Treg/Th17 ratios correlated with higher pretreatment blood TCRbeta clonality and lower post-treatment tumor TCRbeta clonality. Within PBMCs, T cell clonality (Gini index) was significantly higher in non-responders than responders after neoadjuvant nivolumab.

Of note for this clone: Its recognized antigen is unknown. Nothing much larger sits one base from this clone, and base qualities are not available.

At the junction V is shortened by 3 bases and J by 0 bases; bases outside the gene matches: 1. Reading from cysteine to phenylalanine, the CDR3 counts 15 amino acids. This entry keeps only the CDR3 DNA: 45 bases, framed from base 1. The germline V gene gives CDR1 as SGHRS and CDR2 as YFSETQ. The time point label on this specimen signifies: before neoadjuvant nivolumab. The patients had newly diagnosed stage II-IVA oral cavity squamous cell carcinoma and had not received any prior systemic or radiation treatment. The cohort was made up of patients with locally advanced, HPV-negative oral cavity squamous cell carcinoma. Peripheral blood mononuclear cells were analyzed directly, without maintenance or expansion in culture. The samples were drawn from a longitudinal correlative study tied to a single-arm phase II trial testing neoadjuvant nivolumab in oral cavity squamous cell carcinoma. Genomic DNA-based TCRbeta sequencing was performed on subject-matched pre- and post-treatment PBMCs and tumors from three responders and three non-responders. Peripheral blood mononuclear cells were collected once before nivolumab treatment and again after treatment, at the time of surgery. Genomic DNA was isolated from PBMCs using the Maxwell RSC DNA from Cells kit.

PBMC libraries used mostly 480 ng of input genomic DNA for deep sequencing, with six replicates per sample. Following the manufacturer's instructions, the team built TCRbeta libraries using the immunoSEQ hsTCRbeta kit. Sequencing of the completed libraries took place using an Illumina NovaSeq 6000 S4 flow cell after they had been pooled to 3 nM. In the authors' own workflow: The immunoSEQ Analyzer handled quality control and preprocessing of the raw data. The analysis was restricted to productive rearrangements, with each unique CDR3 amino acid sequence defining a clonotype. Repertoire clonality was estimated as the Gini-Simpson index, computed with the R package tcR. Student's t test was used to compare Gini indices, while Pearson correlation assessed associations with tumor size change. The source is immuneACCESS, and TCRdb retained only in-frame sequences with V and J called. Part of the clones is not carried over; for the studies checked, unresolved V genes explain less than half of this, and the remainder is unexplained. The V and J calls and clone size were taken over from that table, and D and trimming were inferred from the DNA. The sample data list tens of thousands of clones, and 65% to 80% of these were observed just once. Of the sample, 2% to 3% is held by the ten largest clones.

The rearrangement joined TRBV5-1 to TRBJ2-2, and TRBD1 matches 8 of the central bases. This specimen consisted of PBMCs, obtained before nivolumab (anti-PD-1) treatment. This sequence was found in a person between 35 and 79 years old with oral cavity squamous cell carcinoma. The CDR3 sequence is CASSWDRPNTGELFF. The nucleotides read TGCGCCAGCAGCTGGGACAGGCCGAACACCGGGGAGCTGTTTTTT.